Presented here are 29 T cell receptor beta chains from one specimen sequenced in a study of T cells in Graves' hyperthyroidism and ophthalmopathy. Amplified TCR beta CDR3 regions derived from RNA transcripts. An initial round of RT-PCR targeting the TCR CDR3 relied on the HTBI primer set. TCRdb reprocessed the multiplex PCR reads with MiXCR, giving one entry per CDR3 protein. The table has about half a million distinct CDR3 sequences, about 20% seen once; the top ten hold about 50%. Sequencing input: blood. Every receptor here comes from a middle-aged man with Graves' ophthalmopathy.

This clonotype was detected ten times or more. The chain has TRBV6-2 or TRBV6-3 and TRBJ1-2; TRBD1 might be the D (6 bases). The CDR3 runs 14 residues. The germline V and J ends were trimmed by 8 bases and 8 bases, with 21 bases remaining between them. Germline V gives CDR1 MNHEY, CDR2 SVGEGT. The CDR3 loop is CASDFRDNYEGYTF. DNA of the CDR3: TGTGCCAGCGATTTCCGGGACAACTACGAGGGCTACACCTTC.

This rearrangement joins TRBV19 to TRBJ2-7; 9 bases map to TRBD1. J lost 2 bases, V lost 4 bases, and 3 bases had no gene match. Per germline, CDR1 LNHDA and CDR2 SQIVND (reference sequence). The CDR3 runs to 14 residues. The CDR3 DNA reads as TGTGCCAGTAGTACCACAGGGGGCCCCTACGAGCAGTACTTC. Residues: CASSTTGGPYEQYF.

CDR3 protein: CASSAKGSSYNSPLHF. The CDR3 DNA reads as TGTGCCAGCAGTGCTAAGGGGAGCTCCTATAATTCACCCCTCCACTTT. The genes are TRBV2 and TRBJ1-6, with a possible D match to TRBD1 (5 bases). This CDR3 region has 16 residues. CDR1 and CDR2 from the germline V gene are SNHLY and FYNNEI. Trimming took off 4 bases at V and 0 bases at J, with 10 bases between the two ends.

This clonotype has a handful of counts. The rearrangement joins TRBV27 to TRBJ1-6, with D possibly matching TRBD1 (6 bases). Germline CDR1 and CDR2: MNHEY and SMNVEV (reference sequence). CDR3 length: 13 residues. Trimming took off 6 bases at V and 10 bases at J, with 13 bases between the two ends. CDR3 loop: CASRGTRTSPLHF. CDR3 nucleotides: TGTGCCAGCAGGGGGACACGGACGTCACCCCTCCACTTT.

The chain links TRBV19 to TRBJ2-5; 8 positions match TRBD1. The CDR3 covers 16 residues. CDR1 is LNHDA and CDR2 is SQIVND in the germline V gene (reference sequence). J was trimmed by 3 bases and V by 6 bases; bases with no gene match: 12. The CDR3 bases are TGTGCCAGTAGCCTCGGGCAGGGGGCTTTAGAAGAGACCCAGTACTTC. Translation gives CASSLGQGALEETQYF.

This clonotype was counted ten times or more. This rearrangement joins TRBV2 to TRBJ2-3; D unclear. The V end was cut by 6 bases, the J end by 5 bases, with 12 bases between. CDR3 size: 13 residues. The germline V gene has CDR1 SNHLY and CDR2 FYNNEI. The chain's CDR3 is CASSTAREDTQYF. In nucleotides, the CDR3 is TGTGCCAGCAGCACGGCCAGAGAAGATACGCAGTATTTT.

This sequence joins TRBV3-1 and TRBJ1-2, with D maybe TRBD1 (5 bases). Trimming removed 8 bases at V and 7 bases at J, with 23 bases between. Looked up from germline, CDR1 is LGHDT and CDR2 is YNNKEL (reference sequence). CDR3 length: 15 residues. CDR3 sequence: CASRHGTGSLGGYTF. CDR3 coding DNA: TGTGCCAGCCGGCATGGCACAGGCAGTTTGGGTGGCTACACCTTC. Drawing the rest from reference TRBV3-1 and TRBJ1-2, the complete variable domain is DTAVSQTPKYLVTQMGNDKSIKCEQNLGHDTMYWYKQDSKKFLKIMFSYNNKELIINETVPNRFSPKSPDKAHLNLHINSLELGDSAVYFCASRHGTGSLGGYTFGSGTRLTVV.

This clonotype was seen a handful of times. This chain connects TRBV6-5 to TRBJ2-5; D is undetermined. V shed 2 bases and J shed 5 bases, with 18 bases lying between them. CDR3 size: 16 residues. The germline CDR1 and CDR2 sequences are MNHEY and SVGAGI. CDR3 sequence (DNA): TGTGCCAGCAGTTACGAAGAGTTCTCCCTTAGGGAGACCCAGTACTTC. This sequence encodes CASSYEEFSLRETQYF.

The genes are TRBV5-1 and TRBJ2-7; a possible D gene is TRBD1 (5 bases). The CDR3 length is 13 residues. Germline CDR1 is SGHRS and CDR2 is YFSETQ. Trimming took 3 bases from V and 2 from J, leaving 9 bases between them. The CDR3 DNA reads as TGCGCCAGCAGCTCGACAGTCGCCTACGAGCAGTACTTC. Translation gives CASSSTVAYEQYF.

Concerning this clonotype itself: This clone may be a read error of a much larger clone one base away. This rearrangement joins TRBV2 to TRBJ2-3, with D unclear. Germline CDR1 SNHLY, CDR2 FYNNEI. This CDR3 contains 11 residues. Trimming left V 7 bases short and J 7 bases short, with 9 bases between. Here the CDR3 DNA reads TGTGCCAGCACCAGCCCGTATACGCAGTATTTT. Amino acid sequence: CASTSPYTQYF.

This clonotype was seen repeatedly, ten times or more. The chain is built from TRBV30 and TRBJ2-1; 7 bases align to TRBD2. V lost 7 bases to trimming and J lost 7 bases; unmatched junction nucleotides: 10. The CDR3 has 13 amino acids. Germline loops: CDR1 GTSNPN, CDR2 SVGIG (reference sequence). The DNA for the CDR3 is TGTGCCTTCCGCGGGAGATCTAGGAATGAGCAGTTCTTC. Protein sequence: CAFRGRSRNEQFF.

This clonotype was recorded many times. In DNA form, the CDR3 reads TGTGCCAGCAGTTCCAGATGGGGGCCCTCCCACACAGATACGCAGTATTTT. As protein: CASSSRWGPSHTDTQYF. The rearrangement links TRBV28 to TRBJ2-3; possible D gene TRBD1, 6 bases. The CDR3 totals 17 residues. Germline V lookup: CDR1 MDHEN, CDR2 SYDVKM. Trimming stripped 4 bases from V and 2 bases from J, with 19 bases between.

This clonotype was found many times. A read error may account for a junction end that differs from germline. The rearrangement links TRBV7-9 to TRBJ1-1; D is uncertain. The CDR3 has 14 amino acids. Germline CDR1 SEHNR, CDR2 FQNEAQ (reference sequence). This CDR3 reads CASSLAGVNTEAFF. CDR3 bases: TGCGCCAGCAGCTTGGCCGGGGTTAACACTGAAGCTTTCTTT.

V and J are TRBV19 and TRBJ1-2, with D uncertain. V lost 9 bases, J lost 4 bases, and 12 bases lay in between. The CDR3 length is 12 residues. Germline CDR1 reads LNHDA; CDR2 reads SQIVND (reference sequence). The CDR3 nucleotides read TGTGCCAGCGGCAGCGGTTTCTATGGCTACACCTTC. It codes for CASGSGFYGYTF.

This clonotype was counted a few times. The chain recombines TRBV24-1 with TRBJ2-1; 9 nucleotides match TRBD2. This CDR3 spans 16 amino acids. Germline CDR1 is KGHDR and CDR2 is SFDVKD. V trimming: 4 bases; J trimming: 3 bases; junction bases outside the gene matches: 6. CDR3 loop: CATSEPTSGYYNEQFF. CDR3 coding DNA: TGTGCCACCAGTGAGCCTACTAGCGGGTACTACAATGAGCAGTTCTTC.

The CDR3 loop is CASTPGQGTDTQYF. The CDR3 nucleotides are TGTGCCAGCACCCCAGGACAGGGGACAGATACGCAGTATTTT. V gene TRBV27 combines with J gene TRBJ2-3, with 9 nucleotides matching TRBD1. The V and J ends lost 7 bases and 3 bases, in that order; junction bases with no gene match: 5. Germline CDR1 is MNHEY and CDR2 is SMNVEV (reference sequence). The CDR3 is 14 amino acids.

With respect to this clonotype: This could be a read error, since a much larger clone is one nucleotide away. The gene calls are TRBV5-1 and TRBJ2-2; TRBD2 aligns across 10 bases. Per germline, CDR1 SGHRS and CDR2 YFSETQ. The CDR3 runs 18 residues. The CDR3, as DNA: TGCGCCAGCAGCTTGGGACTAGCGGGCGTCGGGGACACCGGGGAGCGGTTTTTT. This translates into CASSLGLAGVGDTGERFF. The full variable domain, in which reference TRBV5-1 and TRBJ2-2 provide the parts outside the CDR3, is KAGVTQTPRYLIKTRGQQVTLSCSPISGHRSVSWYQQTPGQGLQFLFEYFSETQRNKGNFPGRFSGRQFSNSRSEMNVSTLELGDSALYLCASSLGLAGVGDTGERFFGEGSRLTVL.

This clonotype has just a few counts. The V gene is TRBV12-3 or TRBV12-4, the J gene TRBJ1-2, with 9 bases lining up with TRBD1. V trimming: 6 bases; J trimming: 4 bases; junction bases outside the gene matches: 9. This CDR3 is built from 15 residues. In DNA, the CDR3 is TGTGCCAGCAGCGCCTCCGGGACAGGGTCCTATGGCTACACCTTC. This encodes CASSASGTGSYGYTF.

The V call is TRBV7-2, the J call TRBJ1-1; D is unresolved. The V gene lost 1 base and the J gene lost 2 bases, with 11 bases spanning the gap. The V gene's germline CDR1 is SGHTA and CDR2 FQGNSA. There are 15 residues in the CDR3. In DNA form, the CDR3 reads TGTGCCAGCAGCTTAGAGATTGTGATTAACACTGAAGCTTTCTTT. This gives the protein CASSLEIVINTEAFF.

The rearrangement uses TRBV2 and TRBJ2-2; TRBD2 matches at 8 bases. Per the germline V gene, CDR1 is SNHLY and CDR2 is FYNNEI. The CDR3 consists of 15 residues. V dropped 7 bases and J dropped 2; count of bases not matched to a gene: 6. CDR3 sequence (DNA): TGTGCCAGCAACGTCGCGGGGGGTAACACCGGGGAGCTGTTTTTT. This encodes CASNVAGGNTGELFF. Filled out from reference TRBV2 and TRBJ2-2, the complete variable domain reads EPEVTQTPSHQVTQMGQEVILRCVPISNHLYFYWYRQILGQKVEFLVSFYNNEISEKSEIFDDQFSVERPDGSNFTLKIRSTKLEDSAMYFCASNVAGGNTGELFFGEGSRLTVL.

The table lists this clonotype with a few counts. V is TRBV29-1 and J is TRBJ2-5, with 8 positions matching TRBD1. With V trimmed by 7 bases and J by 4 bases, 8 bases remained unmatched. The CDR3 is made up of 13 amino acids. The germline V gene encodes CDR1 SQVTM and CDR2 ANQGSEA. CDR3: CSGRTRGRETQYF. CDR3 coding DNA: TGCAGCGGGCGTACCAGGGGGCGAGAGACCCAGTACTTC.

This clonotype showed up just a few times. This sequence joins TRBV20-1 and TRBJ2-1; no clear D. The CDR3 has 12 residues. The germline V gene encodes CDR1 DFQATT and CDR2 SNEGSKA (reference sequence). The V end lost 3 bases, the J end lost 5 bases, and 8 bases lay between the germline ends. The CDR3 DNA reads TGCAGTGCTAGGGATTTAAACAATGAGCAGTTCTTC. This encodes CSARDLNNEQFF.

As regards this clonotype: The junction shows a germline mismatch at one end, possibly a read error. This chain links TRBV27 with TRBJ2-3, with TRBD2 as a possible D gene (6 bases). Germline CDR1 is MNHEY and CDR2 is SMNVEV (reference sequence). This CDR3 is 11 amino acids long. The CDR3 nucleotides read TGTGTCAGCAGTTCTAGCGCTACGCAGTATTTT. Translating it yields CVSSSSATQYF.

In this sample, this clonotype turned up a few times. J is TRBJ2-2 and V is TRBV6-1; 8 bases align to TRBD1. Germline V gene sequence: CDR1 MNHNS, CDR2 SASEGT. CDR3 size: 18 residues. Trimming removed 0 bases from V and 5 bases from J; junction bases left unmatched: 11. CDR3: CASSEAPAGGPKTGELFF. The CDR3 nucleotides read TGTGCCAGCAGTGAAGCGCCCGCAGGGGGCCCTAAGACCGGGGAGCTGTTTTTT.

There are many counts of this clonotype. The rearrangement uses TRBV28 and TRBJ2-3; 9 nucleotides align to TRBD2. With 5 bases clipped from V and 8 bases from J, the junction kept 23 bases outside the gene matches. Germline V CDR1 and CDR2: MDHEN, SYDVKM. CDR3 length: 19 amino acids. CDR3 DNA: TGTGCCAGCAGTCCATCGGGGACGGCGGGAGGGTCTAGTTGGCCTACGCAGTATTTT. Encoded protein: CASSPSGTAGGSSWPTQYF.

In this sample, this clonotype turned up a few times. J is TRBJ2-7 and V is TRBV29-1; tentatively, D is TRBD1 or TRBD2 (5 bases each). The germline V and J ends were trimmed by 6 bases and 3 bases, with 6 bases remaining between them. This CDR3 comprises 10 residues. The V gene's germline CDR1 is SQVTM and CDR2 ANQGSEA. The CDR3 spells CSVGDYEQYF. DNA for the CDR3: TGCAGCGTGGGGGACTACGAGCAGTACTTC.

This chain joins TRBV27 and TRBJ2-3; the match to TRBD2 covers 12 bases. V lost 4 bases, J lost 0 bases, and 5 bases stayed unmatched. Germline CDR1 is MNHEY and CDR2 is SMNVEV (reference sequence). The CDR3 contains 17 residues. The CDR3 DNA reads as TGTGCCAGCAGTTCCTGGACTAGCGGGACTAGCACAGATACGCAGTATTTT. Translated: CASSSWTSGTSTDTQYF.

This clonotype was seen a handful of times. The chain's CDR3 is CASGLLRGGNQPQHF. The CDR3 DNA sequence: TGTGCTAGTGGTTTGCTCAGGGGTGGGAATCAGCCCCAGCATTTT. The V and J genes are TRBV12-5 and TRBJ1-5, with D possibly TRBD1 on 6 matching bases. Germline V gives CDR1 LGHNT, CDR2 FRNRAP. V lost 2 bases to trimming and J lost 4 bases, with 12 bases between them. There are 15 residues in the CDR3.

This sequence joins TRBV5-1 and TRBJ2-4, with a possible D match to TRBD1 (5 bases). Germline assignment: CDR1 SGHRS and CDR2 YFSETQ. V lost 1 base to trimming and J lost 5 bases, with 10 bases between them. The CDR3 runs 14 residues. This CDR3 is CASSLLGLENIQYF. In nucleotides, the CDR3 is TGCGCCAGCAGCTTGCTGGGGCTGGAAAACATTCAGTACTTC.